A selection of T cell receptor beta chains follows, all from one sample in a study of cytomegalovirus exposure and HLA in healthy donors. This table comes from immunoSEQ multiplex PCR, and its TCRdb copy is limited to in-frame clones, with some not included. This table has approximately 280,000 clones, about 90% appearing once. The sequenced material came from PBMCs. Receptors originate from a woman aged 18 to 35 in good health and CMV-seronegative. Each CDR3 is given with its conserved first and last residue. A D gene is named only where the DNA matches it firmly. Size values are once, few and many counts, or a class for expanded clones, and some rows have none.

clone_size	d_call	v_call	j_call	cdr3_nt	cdr3_aa
.	.	TRBV7-9	TRBJ2-5	TGTGCCAGCAGCTTCGGGGTGACCCAGTACTTC	CASSFGVTQYF
.	.	TRBV10-3	TRBJ2-5	TGTGCCATCAGTGAGTCGACTGGATCCTCCCAAGAGACCCAGTACTTC	CAISESTGSSQETQYF
once	TRBD1	TRBV30	TRBJ1-4	TGTGCCTGGTGCCCCGGGACAGGGAATGAAAAACTGTTTTTT	CAWCPGTGNEKLFF
.	TRBD1	TRBV4-1	TRBJ1-4	TGCGCCAGCAGCCGGATTGGGGACAGGGCGGAAAAACTGTTTTTT	CASSRIGDRAEKLFF
.	.	TRBV7-9	TRBJ2-5	TGTGCCAGCAGCTTTTTCGGGGGGCTCCAAGAGACCCAGTACTTC	CASSFFGGLQETQYF
.	TRBD2	TRBV9	TRBJ2-5	TGTGCCAGCAGCCCCTCGGGCGGGGGTGGAGAGACCCAGTACTTC	CASSPSGGGGETQYF
.	TRBD1	TRBV13	TRBJ1-5	TGTGCCAGCAGCAAGCAGGGACAGGATCAGCCCCAGCATTTT	CASSKQGQDQPQHF
.	.	TRBV10-3	TRBJ1-3	TGTGCCATCAGTACCGAGAGCTCTGGAAACACCATATATTTT	CAISTESSGNTIYF
.	.	TRBV19	TRBJ2-3	TGTGCCAGTATGCGGACTAGCACAGATACGCAGTATTTT	CASMRTSTDTQYF
.	TRBD2	TRBV9	TRBJ2-1	TGTGCCAGCAGCCTGGGGCCGACTAGCGGATACAATGAGCAGTTCTTC	CASSLGPTSGYNEQFF
once	.	TRBV5-8	TRBJ2-3	TGTGCCAGCAGCTTCATTGTCACAGGGAAGGATACGCAGTATTTT	CASSFIVTGKDTQYF
.	.	TRBV25-1	TRBJ1-4	TGTGCCAGCAGTGCCTCCGGAGGCGAAAAACTGTTTTTT	CASSASGGEKLFF
.	.	TRBV9	TRBJ1-2	TGTGCCAGCAGCGTCACGGGAGCTAACTATGGCTACACCTTC	CASSVTGANYGYTF
once	.	TRBV29-1	TRBJ1-2	TGCAGCGCCGGCGGGACCTCCTATGGCTACACCTTC	CSAGGTSYGYTF
few	TRBD1	TRBV2	TRBJ1-4	TGTGCCAGAACTGCGTCCCGGGACAGTAATGAAAAACTGTTTTTT	CARTASRDSNEKLFF
few	.	TRBV11-2	TRBJ1-6	TGTGCCAGCAGCTTAGACCTTAGCTCCTATAATTCACCCCTCCACTTT	CASSLDLSSYNSPLHF